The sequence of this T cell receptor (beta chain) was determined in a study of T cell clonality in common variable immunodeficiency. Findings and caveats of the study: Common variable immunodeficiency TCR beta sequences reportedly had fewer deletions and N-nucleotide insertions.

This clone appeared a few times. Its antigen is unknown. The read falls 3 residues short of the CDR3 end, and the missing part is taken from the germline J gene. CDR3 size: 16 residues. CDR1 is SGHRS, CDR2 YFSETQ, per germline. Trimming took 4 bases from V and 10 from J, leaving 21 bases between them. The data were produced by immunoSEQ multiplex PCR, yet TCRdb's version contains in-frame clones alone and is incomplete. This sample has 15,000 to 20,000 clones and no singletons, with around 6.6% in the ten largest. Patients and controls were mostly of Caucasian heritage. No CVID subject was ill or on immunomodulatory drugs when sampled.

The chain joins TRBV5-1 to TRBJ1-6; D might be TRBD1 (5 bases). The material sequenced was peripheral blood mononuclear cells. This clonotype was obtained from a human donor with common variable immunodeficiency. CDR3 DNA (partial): TGCGCCAGCAGCCTATCCCCCGGCGGGGGTGACTCACCC. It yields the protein CASSLSPGGGDSP. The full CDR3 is CASSLSPGGGDSPLHF.